The T cell receptor (beta chain) described here comes from a study of T cells in Graves' hyperthyroidism and ophthalmopathy. Notes on this clonotype: A single base separates this from a much larger clone, so it may be a read error.

Researchers amplified the TCR beta CDR3 regions from RNA transcripts. RT-PCR in the first round (using the HTBI primer set) targeted the TCR CDR3. TCRdb independently ran MiXCR on the multiplex PCR reads; one entry per CDR3 protein. The repertoire has around 700,000 distinct CDR3 sequences, 18% of them found once; the top ten carry around 17%. The TCR was taken from a woman aged 45-60 years with Graves' hyperthyroidism that later progressed to Graves' ophthalmopathy. The sample comprised blood.

The CDR3 DNA is TGTGCCAGCACACCACCGACTAGCGAGGGCAAAAACATTCAGTACTTC. Translation: CASTPPTSEGKNIQYF. The V call is TRBV18, the J call TRBJ2-4, with 8 bases lining up with TRBD2. From germline, CDR1 is KGHSH and CDR2 LQKENI. The CDR3 covers 16 residues.